One and the same sample provided the 8 T cell receptor beta chains below, sequenced in a study of T-cell reconstitution after alpha-beta-depleted transplantation in children. Unique molecular identifiers featured in how the TCRbeta library was prepared. TCRdb used MiXCR to reprocess the PCR reads, holding one entry per CDR3 protein. The sample holds 350,000 to 450,000 distinct CDR3 sequences; roughly 22% are singletons and the top ten take 3.8%. Sequenced here: PBMCs from the stem cell graft donor, sampled from the stem cell graft. These receptors were taken from a human donor who donated a stem cell graft to a child with acute myeloid leukemia.

This clonotype was counted many times. The chain uses TRBV20-1 and TRBJ2-1; 10 bases line up with TRBD2. CDR3 length equals 16 residues. CDR1 and CDR2 (germline): DFQATT, SNEGSKA (reference sequence). The V gene end was trimmed by 3 bases and the J gene end by 3 bases; junction bases not matched to a gene: 8. CDR3 in DNA: TGCAGTGCTAGGGAACCCAGGACTAGCGGCTACAATGAGCAGTTCTTC. This gives the protein CSAREPRTSGYNEQFF.

In this sample, this clonotype turned up a few times. The CDR3 DNA is TGTGCCAGCCGACTAGCGCTTTCCACAGATACGCAGTATTTT. Its protein product is CASRLALSTDTQYF. The chain joins TRBV12-3 or TRBV12-4 to TRBJ2-3; 8 bases match TRBD2. V was clipped by 8 bases and J by 2 bases; unmatched bases: 6. The CDR3 contains 14 residues.

The sample holds a few counts of this clonotype. V usage is TRBV24-1 and J usage is TRBJ2-1, with 14 bases fitting TRBD2. After removal of 3 bases from V and 3 bases from J, the junction contained 3 bases not matched to a gene. Germline CDR1 reads KGHDR; CDR2 reads SFDVKD. The CDR3 totals 17 residues. DNA for the CDR3: TGTGCCACCAGTGATCCCGGGACTAGCGGGGGCTACAATGAGCAGTTCTTC. Its translation: CATSDPGTSGGYNEQFF.

This clonotype has only a few counts. The J gene is TRBJ2-7, the V gene TRBV27; weak D call: TRBD2 (5 bases). This CDR3 has 12 residues. Trimming left V 11 bases short and J 2 bases short, with 13 bases between. Germline V gene sequence: CDR1 MNHEY, CDR2 SMNVEV (reference sequence). The CDR3 DNA is TGTGCCTCCCTACTAGGAACCTACGAGCAGTACTTC. Translating it yields CASLLGTYEQYF.

This clonotype occurred a few times. The chain has TRBV6-5 and TRBJ2-7; D perhaps matches TRBD2 (6 bases). V was trimmed by 5 bases and J by 8 bases, leaving 16 bases between them. Germline loops: CDR1 MNHEY, CDR2 SVGAGI. This CDR3 contains 13 residues. The CDR3, as DNA: TGTGCCAGCAGTAGTCGAGCGGGCGGGAAGCAGTACTTC. Translated, it gives CASSSRAGGKQYF.

The DNA for the CDR3 is TGCAGTGCTCGTGGACCTGTCTCAGATACGCAGTATTTT. It encodes CSARGPVSDTQYF. The gene calls are TRBV20-1 and TRBJ2-3; D unresolved. CDR1 is DFQATT, CDR2 SNEGSKA, per germline (reference sequence). This CDR3 region has 13 residues. Trimming took 5 bases from V and 4 from J, leaving 13 bases between them.

This chain uses TRBV20-1 with TRBJ2-5; D may be TRBD2 (6 bases). This CDR3 is built from 16 residues. Trimming removed 0 bases at V and 5 bases at J, with 19 bases between. The V gene's germline CDR1 is DFQATT and CDR2 SNEGSKA (reference sequence). CDR3: CSARDRASAFVETQYF. The CDR3 nucleotides read TGCAGTGCTAGAGATCGGGCTAGCGCATTTGTGGAGACCCAGTACTTC.

The chain uses TRBV20-1 and TRBJ2-4, with unresolved D. Germline CDR1 and CDR2: DFQATT and SNEGSKA (reference sequence). The CDR3 runs 13 residues. V lost 0 bases, J lost 6 bases, and 9 bases lay in between. The CDR3 DNA reads TGCAGTGCTAGAGAGGGCGGTATAAACATTCAGTACTTC. It translates to CSAREGGINIQYF.